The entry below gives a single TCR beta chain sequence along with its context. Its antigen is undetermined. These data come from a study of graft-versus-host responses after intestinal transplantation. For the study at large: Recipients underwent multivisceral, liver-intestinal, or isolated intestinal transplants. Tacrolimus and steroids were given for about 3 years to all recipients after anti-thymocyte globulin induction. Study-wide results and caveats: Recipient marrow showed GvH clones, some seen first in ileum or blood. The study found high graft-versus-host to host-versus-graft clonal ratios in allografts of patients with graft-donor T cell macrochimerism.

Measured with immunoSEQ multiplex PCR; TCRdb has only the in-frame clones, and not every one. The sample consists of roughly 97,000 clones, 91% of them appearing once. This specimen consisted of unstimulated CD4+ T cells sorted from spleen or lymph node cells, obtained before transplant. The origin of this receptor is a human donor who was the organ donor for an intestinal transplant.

CDR3 sequence reads: CASSFRPGTGDSPLHF. The CDR3, as DNA: TGTGCCAGTAGTTTTCGCCCCGGGACAGGAGATTCACCCCTCCACTTT. V gene TRBV19 combines with J gene TRBJ1-6; 8 nucleotides agree with TRBD1. The CDR3 is 16 amino acids. V lost 5 bases to trimming and J lost 8 bases; unmatched junction nucleotides: 11. CDR1 and CDR2 from the germline V gene are LNHDA and SQIVND (reference sequence).